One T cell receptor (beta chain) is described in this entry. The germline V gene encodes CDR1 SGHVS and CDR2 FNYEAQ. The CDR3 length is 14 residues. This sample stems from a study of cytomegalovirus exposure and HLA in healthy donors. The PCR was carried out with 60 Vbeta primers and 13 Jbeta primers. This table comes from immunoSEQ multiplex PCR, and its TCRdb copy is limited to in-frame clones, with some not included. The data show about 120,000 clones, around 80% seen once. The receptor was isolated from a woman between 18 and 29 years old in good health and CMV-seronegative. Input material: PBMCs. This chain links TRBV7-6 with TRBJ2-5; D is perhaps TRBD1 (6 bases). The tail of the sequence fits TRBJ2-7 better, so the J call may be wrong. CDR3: CASSSGTSMSEQYF. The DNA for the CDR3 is TGTGCCAGCAGCTCAGGGACAAGTATGTCCGAGCAGTACTTC.